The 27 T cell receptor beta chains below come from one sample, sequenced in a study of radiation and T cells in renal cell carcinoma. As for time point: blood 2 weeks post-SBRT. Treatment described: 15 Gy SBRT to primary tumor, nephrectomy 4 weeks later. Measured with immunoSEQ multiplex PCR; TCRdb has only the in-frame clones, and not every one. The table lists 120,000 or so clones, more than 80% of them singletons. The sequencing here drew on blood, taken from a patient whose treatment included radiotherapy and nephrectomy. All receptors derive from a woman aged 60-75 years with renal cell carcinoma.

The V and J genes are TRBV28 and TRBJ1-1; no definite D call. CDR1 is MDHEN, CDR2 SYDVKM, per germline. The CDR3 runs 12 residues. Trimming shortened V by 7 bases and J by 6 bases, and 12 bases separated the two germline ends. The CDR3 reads CASNGGEAEAFF. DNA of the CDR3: TGTGCCAGCAACGGTGGGGAAGCTGAAGCTTTCTTT.

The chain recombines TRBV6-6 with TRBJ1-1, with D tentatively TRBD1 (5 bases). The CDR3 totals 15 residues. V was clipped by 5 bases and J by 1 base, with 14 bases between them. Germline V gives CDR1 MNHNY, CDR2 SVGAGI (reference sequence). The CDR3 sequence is CASSRQKGGNTEAFF. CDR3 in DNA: TGTGCCAGCAGTCGACAGAAGGGTGGGAACACTGAAGCTTTCTTT.

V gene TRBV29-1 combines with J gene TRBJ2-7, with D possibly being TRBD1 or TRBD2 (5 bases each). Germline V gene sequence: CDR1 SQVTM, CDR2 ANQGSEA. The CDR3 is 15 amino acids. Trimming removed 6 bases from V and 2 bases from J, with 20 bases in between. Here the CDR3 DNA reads TGCAGCGTCATGATAGGTGGGACGGGAACCTACGAGCAGTACTTC. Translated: CSVMIGGTGTYEQYF.

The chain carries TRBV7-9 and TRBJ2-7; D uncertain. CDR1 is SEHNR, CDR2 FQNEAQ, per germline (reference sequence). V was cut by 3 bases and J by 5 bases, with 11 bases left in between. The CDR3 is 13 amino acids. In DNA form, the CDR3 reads TGTGCCAGCAGCTTTGTCTCTGGAGACGAGCAGTACTTC. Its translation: CASSFVSGDEQYF. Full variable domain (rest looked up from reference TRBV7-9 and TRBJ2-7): DTGVSQNPRHKITKRGQNVTFRCDPISEHNRLYWYRQTLGQGPEFLTYFQNEAQLEKSRLLSDRFSAERPKGSFSTLEIQRTEQGDSAMYLCASSFVSGDEQYFGPGTRLTVT.

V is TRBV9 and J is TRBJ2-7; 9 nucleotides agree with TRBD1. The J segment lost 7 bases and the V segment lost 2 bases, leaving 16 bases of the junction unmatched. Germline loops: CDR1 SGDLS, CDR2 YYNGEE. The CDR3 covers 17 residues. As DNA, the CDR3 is TGTGCCAGCAGCGTCTCGAGTCAAGGGACAGGGAGCTTAGAGCAGTACTTC. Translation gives CASSVSSQGTGSLEQYF.

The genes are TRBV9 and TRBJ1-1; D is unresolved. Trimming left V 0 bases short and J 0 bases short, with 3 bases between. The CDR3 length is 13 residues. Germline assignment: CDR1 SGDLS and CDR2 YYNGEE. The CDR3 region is CASSVDVNTEAFF. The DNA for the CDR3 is TGTGCCAGCAGCGTAGATGTGAACACTGAAGCTTTCTTT.

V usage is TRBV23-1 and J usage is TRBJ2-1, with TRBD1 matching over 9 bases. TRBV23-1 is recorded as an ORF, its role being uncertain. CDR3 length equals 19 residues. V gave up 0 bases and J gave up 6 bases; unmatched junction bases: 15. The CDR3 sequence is CASSQSRTQQGAKSNEQFF. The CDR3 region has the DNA TGCGCCAGCAGTCAATCCCGGACCCAACAGGGGGCGAAATCCAATGAGCAGTTCTTC.

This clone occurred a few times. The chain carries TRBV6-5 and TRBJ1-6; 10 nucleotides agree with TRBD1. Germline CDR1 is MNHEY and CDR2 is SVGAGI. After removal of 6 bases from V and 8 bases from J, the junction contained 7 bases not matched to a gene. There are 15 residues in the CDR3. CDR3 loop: CASRLGTGVHSPLHF. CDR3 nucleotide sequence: TGTGCCAGCAGACTCGGGACAGGGGTGCATTCACCCCTCCACTTT.

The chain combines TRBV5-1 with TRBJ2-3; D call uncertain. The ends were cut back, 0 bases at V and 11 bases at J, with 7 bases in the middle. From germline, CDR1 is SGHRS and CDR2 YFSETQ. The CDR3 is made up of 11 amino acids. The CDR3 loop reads CASSLEVVQYF. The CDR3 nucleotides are TGCGCCAGCAGCTTGGAAGTGGTGCAGTATTTT.

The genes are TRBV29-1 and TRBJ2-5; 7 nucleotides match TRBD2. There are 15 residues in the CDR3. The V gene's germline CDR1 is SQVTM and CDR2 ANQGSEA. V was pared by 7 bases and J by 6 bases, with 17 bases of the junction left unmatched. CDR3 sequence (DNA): TGCAGCGCAGAAACGGGGCGGGAGCTCTGGAAGACCCAGTACTTC. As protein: CSAETGRELWKTQYF.

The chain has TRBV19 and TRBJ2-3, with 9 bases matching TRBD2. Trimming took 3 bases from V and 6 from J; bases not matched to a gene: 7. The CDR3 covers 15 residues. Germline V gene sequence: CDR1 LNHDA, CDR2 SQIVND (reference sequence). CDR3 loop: CASSIHSGGVDTQYF. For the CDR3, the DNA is TGTGCCAGTAGTATCCATAGCGGGGGCGTGGATACGCAGTATTTT. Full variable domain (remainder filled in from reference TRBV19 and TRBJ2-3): DGGITQSPKYLFRKEGQNVTLSCEQNLNHDAMYWYRQDPGQGLRLIYYSQIVNDFQKGDIAEGYSVSREKKESFPLTVTSAQKNPTAFYLCASSIHSGGVDTQYFGPGTRLTVL.

The CDR3 loop is CASSYSERGETQYF. CDR3 DNA sequence: TGTGCCAGCAGTTACTCAGAGCGTGGAGAGACCCAGTACTTC. The chain has TRBV6-6 and TRBJ2-5, with D uncertain. Deletions cut 0 bases from V and 4 bases from J, with 9 bases between. CDR3 length: 14 amino acids. CDR1 MNHNY and CDR2 SVGAGI come from the germline V gene (reference sequence).

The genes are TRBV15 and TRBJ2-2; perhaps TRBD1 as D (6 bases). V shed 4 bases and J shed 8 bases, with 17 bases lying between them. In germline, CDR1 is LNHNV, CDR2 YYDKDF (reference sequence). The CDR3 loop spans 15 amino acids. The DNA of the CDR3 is TGTGCCACCAGCATTTGGACGCTTACAGGGGGGGAGCTGTTTTTT. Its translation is CATSIWTLTGGELFF.

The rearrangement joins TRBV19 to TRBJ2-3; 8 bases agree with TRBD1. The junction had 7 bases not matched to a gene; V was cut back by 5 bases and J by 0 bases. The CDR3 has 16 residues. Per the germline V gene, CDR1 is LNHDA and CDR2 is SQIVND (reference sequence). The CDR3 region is CASSSNRGTSTDTQYF. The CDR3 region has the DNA TGTGCCAGTAGTTCAAACAGGGGGACTAGCACAGATACGCAGTATTTT.

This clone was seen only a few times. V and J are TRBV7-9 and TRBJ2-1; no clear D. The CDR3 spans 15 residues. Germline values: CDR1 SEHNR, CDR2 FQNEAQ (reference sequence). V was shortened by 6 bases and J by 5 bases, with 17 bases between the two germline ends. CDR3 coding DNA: TGTGCCAGCAGTCGTACCACCCAACTTAACAATGAGCAGTTCTTC. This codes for CASSRTTQLNNEQFF.

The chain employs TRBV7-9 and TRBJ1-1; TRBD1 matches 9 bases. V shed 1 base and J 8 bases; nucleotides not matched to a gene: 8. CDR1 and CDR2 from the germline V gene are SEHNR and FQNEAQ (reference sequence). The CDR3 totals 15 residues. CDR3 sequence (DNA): TGTGCCAGCAGCTTAGTCACCGGGACAGGGCCCGAAGCTTTCTTT. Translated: CASSLVTGTGPEAFF.

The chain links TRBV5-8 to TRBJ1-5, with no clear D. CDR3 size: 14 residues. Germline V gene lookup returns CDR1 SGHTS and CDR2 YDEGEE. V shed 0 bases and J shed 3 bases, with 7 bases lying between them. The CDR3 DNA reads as TGTGCCAGCAGCTTGGGCAGAAACAATCAGCCCCAGCATTTT. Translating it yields CASSLGRNNQPQHF.

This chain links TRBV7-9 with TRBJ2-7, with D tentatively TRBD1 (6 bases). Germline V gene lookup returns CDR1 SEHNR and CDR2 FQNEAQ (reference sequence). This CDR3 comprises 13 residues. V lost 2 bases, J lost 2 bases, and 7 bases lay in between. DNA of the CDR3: TGTGCCAGCAGCTTACCAGGGGCCTACGAGCAGTACTTC. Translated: CASSLPGAYEQYF. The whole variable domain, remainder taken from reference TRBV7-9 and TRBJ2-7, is DTGVSQNPRHKITKRGQNVTFRCDPISEHNRLYWYRQTLGQGPEFLTYFQNEAQLEKSRLLSDRFSAERPKGSFSTLEIQRTEQGDSAMYLCASSLPGAYEQYFGPGTRLTVT.

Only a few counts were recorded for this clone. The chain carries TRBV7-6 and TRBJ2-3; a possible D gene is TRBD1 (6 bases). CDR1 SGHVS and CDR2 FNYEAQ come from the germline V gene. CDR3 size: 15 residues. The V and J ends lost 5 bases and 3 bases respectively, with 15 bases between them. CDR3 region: CASSQSTGKTDTQYF. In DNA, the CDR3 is TGTGCCAGCAGCCAATCAACAGGGAAAACAGATACGCAGTATTTT. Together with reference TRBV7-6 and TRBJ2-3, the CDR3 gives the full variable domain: GAGVSQSPRYKVTKRGQDVALRCDPISGHVSLYWYRQALGQGPEFLTYFNYEAQQDKSGLPNDRFSAERPEGSISTLTIQRTEQRDSAMYRCASSQSTGKTDTQYFGPGTRLTVL.

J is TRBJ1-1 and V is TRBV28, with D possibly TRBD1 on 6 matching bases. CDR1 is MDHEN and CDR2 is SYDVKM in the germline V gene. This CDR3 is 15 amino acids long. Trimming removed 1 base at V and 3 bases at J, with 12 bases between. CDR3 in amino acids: CASSLSVGAHTEAFF. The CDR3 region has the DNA TGTGCCAGCAGTTTATCTGTGGGGGCCCACACTGAAGCTTTCTTT.

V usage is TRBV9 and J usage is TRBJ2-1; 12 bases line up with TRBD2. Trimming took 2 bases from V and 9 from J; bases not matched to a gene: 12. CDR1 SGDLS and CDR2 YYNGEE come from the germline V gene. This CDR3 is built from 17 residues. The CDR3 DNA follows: TGTGCCAGCAGCGTTAGAGGTATGGGACTAGCGGGTACTGAGCAGTTCTTC. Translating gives CASSVRGMGLAGTEQFF.

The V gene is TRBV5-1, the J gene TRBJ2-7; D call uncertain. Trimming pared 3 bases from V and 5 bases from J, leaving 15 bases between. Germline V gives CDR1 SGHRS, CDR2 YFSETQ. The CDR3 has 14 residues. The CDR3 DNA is TGCGCCAGCAGCTCTAGTCTCGCTCCTGACGAGCAGTACTTC. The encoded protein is CASSSSLAPDEQYF.

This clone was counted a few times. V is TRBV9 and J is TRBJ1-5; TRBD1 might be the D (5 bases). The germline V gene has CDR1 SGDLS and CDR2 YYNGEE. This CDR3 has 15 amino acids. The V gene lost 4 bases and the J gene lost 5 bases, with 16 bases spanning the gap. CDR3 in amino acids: CASSPQGLRDQPQHF. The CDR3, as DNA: TGTGCCAGCAGCCCTCAGGGATTGAGGGATCAGCCCCAGCATTTT.

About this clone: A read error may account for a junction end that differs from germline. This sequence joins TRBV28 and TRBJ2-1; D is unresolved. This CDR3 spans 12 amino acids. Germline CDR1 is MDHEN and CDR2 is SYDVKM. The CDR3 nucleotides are TGTGCCAGCAGTAGGGCACACAATGGGCAGTTCTTC. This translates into CASSRAHNGQFF.

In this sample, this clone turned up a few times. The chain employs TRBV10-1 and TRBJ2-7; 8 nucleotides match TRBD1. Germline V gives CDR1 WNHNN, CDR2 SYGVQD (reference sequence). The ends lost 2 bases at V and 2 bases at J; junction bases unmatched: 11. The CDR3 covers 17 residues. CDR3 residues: CASSERGTGFNPYEQYF. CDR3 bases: TGCGCCAGCAGTGAGCGAGGGACAGGTTTTAACCCCTACGAGCAGTACTTC.

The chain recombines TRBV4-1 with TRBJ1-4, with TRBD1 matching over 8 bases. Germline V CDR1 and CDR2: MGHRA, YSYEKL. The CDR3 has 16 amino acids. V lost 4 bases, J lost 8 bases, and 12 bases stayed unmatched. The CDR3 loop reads CASSRKRSGGGEKLFF. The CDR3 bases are TGCGCCAGCAGCCGAAAAAGGTCAGGGGGCGGCGAAAAACTGTTTTTT.

CDR3 sequence reads: CASSRRQGWAGELFF. CDR3 nucleotides: TGTGCCAGCAGCCGGCGACAGGGGTGGGCCGGGGAGCTGTTTTTT. The chain employs TRBV5-6 and TRBJ2-2; 8 bases align to TRBD1. The ends lost 4 bases at V and 6 bases at J; junction bases unmatched: 8. The CDR3 is made up of 15 amino acids. Germline V gene data show CDR1 as SGHDT and CDR2 as YYEEEE.